Below are 3 T cell receptor beta chains sequenced from a single sample in a study of metastatic and nonmetastatic thyroid tumors. MiXCR re-clonotyped the PCR reads for TCRdb. The table has 10,000 to 15,000 clones, around a quarter seen once; the top ten hold roughly 18%. None of the patients had undergone any treatment ahead of thyroid surgery. Input material: tumor tissue. The receptors come from a female donor with papillary thyroid cancer or a benign thyroid nodule (not recorded which). Some clones in this sample may be carry-over from other donors' samples.

This clone was seen many times. The chain links TRBV7-3 to TRBJ2-1; the D gene is possibly TRBD2 (6 bases). Deletions cut 1 base from V and 0 bases from J, with 22 bases between. CDR3 size: 20 residues. Germline V gives CDR1 SGHTA, CDR2 FQGTGA. The CDR3 coding sequence is TGTGCCAGCAGCTTAAGTGGGGATAGCGGAGTAGGGGTCTCCTACAATGAGCAGTTCTTC. This codes for CASSLSGDSGVGVSYNEQFF.

V usage is TRBV11-3 and J usage is TRBJ2-5; 7 bases are shared with TRBD2. Germline trimming cut 5 bases from V and 4 bases from J; bases unmatched to any gene: 13. The germline V gene encodes CDR1 SGHNT and CDR2 YENEEA. The CDR3 is made up of 16 amino acids. The CDR3 loop reads CASSHRIAGIAETQYF. The CDR3 DNA follows: TGTGCCAGCAGCCATCGAATAGCGGGTATAGCAGAGACCCAGTACTTC. The whole variable domain, remainder taken from reference TRBV11-3 and TRBJ2-5, is EAGVVQSPRYKIIEKKQPVAFWCNPISGHNTLYWYLQNLGQGPELLIRYENEEAVDDSQLPKDRFSAERLKGVDSTLKIQPAELGDSAVYLCASSHRIAGIAETQYFGPGTRLLVL.

CDR3 sequence: CAWRRGTGELFF. In DNA form, the CDR3 reads TGTGCCTGGCGTCGCGGCACCGGGGAGCTGTTTTTT. This chain links TRBV30 with TRBJ2-2; D remains ambiguous. The CDR3 totals 12 residues. Germline CDR1 and CDR2: GTSNPN and SVGIG (reference sequence). V gave up 5 bases and J gave up 4 bases, with 8 bases separating them.